A single sample is the source of the 17 T cell receptor beta chains below, sequenced in a study of Ad26.COV2.S vaccination and SARS-CoV-2 variants. Noted treatment: around 19 received Ad26.COV2.S at low or high dose, single or two shots; five or six received placebo; per-sample allocation not given. Vaccine and placebo recipients were sampled on day 63 after the first injection. Sequencing was performed with immunoSEQ multiplex PCR; in TCRdb, only in-frame clones are kept and a portion is missing. The sample gives 350,000 to 450,000 clones, around 82% of which show up once; around 7% is in the top ten. The specimen was peripheral blood, collected in a trial of Ad26.COV2.S vaccine versus placebo. The source is a person between 18 and 65 years old who received the Ad26.COV2.S COVID-19 vaccine or a placebo.

The CDR3 DNA reads as TGTGCCAGGGCCGCGACCTCTCCCCAAACCTACGAGCAGTACTTC. The encoded protein is CARAATSPQTYEQYF. The chain couples TRBV19 to TRBJ2-7; no firm D call. CDR3 length: 15 residues. Trimming took 9 bases from V and 2 from J, leaving 20 bases between them. CDR1 and CDR2 from the germline V gene are LNHDA and SQIVND (reference sequence).

V and J are TRBV5-8 and TRBJ1-5; no definite D call. With 4 bases removed from V and 0 bases from J, the gap between germline ends came to 17 bases. The germline V gene encodes CDR1 SGHTS and CDR2 YDEGEE. The CDR3 sequence is 17 residues long. CDR3 sequence: CASSPLGSVYSNQPQHF. For the CDR3, the DNA is TGTGCCAGCAGCCCCCTGGGCAGCGTTTATAGCAATCAGCCCCAGCATTTT.

This chain joins TRBV5-5 and TRBJ2-1, with 13 bases lining up with TRBD2. Trimming cost V 0 bases and J 7 bases; bases outside gene matches: 4. The CDR3 totals 16 residues. CDR1 is SGHKS and CDR2 is YYEKEE in the germline V gene (reference sequence). CDR3 sequence: CASSLAGTSGINEQFF. In nucleotides, the CDR3 is TGTGCCAGCAGCTTGGCGGGGACTAGCGGGATTAATGAGCAGTTCTTC.

The chain joins TRBV7-3 to TRBJ1-2; D is undetermined. V lost 1 base and J lost 2, with 11 bases in between. CDR1 is SGHTA and CDR2 is FQGTGA in the germline V gene. The CDR3 runs to 15 residues. CDR3 sequence reads: CASSLRQVGNYGYTF. In DNA form, the CDR3 reads TGTGCCAGCAGCTTAAGGCAGGTGGGGAACTATGGCTACACCTTC.

The chain is built from TRBV12-3 or TRBV12-4 and TRBJ1-2, with 8 positions matching TRBD1. V lost 5 bases, J lost 13 bases, and 9 bases stayed unmatched. There are 12 residues in the CDR3. In DNA form, the CDR3 reads TGTGCCAGCAGTCCGGACAGGGTGGCAGGCACCTTC. Translation gives CASSPDRVAGTF.

V usage is TRBV5-8 and J usage is TRBJ1-2, with D unresolved. CDR1 is SGHTS, CDR2 YDEGEE, per germline. V was shortened by 0 bases and J by 4 bases, with 10 bases between the two germline ends. The CDR3 extends over 14 amino acids. CDR3 in DNA: TGTGCCAGCAGCTTGGACAGAAGAACCTATGGCTACACCTTC. Its protein product is CASSLDRRTYGYTF.

The chain joins TRBV2 to TRBJ1-5, with D tentatively TRBD1 (6 bases). The CDR3 is 16 residues long. Trimming removed 2 bases at V and 2 bases at J, with 13 bases between. CDR1 and CDR2 from the germline V gene are SNHLY and FYNNEI. CDR3 residues: CASSEPGGRGNQPQHF. DNA of the CDR3: TGTGCCAGCAGTGAACCTGGGGGCCGGGGCAATCAGCCCCAGCATTTT.

The rearrangement joins TRBV10-3 to TRBJ2-7; D gene ambiguous. This CDR3 has 11 amino acids. V was pared by 8 bases and J by 6 bases, with 11 bases between. Per germline, CDR1 ENHRY and CDR2 SYGVKD. CDR3: CAIGPGSEQYF. The CDR3 DNA reads as TGTGCCATCGGGCCAGGATCCGAGCAGTACTTC.

The chain has TRBV6-2 or TRBV6-3 and TRBJ2-4; D perhaps matches TRBD1 (6 bases). The CDR3 is 19 amino acids. Trimming shortened V by 6 bases and J by 0 bases, and 24 bases separated the two germline ends. CDR1 and CDR2 (germline): MNHEY, SVGEGT. This chain's CDR3 is CASSRYPLRQALAKNIQYF. The DNA of the CDR3 is TGTGCCAGCAGCCGATACCCCCTCAGACAGGCACTAGCCAAAAACATTCAGTACTTC.

The V call is TRBV3-1 (or the pseudogene TRBV3-2), the J call TRBJ2-3; D is undetermined. V lost 4 bases, J lost 5 bases, and 10 bases lay in between. The CDR3 length is 13 residues. CDR1 and CDR2 from the germline V gene are LGHDT and YNNKEL (reference sequence). CDR3 sequence (DNA): TGTGCCAGCAGCCCAGCATTGCAAGATACGCAGTATTTT. It specifies CASSPALQDTQYF.

The chain is built from TRBV6-2 or TRBV6-3 and TRBJ1-5; D is undetermined. The CDR3 runs to 17 residues. V shed 0 bases and J shed 0 bases, with 12 bases lying between them. Germline CDR1 is MNHEY and CDR2 is SVGEGT. The CDR3 here is CASSYSRAAYSNQPQHF. The CDR3 nucleotides are TGTGCCAGCAGTTACTCGAGAGCGGCTTATAGCAATCAGCCCCAGCATTTT.

The chain links TRBV24-1 to TRBJ2-2; maybe TRBD2 (6 bases). Germline V gene sequence: CDR1 KGHDR, CDR2 SFDVKD. V shed 4 bases and J shed 5 bases, with 10 bases lying between them. The CDR3 runs 14 residues. CDR3 DNA sequence: TGTGCCACCAGTGAAGCGGGCGGGACCGGGGAGCTGTTTTTT. Its protein is CATSEAGGTGELFF.

The chain carries TRBV18 and TRBJ1-6; a weak D match, TRBD1 (6 bases). V lost 5 bases and J lost 0, with 11 bases in between. Looked up from germline, CDR1 is KGHSH and CDR2 is LQKENI. This CDR3 has 16 amino acids. The CDR3 DNA is TGTGCCAGCTCATTTACGGACAGCTCCTATAATTCACCCCTCCACTTT. Residues: CASSFTDSSYNSPLHF. Together with reference TRBV18 and TRBJ1-6, the CDR3 gives the full variable domain: NAGVMQNPRHLVRRRGQEARLRCSPMKGHSHVYWYRQLPEEGLKFMVYLQKENIIDESGMPKERFSAEFPKEGPSILRIQQVVRGDSAAYFCASSFTDSSYNSPLHFGNGTRLTVT.

The chain combines TRBV5-3 with TRBJ2-5; tentative D call: TRBD1 (5 bases). TRBV5-3 is treated as an ORF (open reading frame) with a function not yet certain. V lost 4 bases and J 2 bases, leaving 18 bases between the germline ends. The CDR3 has 16 residues. Written as DNA, the CDR3 is TGTGCCAGAAGCACAGGACATCCAAAAGGTCAAGAGACCCAGTACTTC. Residues: CARSTGHPKGQETQYF.

This sequence joins TRBV3-1 (or the pseudogene TRBV3-2) and TRBJ1-2; D is unclear. Germline V CDR1 and CDR2: LGHDT, YNNKEL (reference sequence). V lost 4 bases and J lost 8, with 17 bases in between. The CDR3 is 14 residues long. The CDR3: CASSREPRVKGYTF. The DNA of the CDR3 is TGTGCCAGCAGCCGCGAGCCGCGGGTAAAGGGCTACACCTTC.

This clone turned up a few times. The rearrangement joins TRBV2 to TRBJ2-3; D is perhaps TRBD1 or TRBD2 (5 bases each). CDR3 length equals 15 residues. V dropped 6 bases and J dropped 0 bases, with 13 bases sitting between them. CDR1 and CDR2 from the germline V gene are SNHLY and FYNNEI. The CDR3 coding sequence is TGTGCCAGCAGCGACCCGGGACGGAGCACAGATACGCAGTATTTT. As protein: CASSDPGRSTDTQYF. Filled out from reference TRBV2 and TRBJ2-3, the complete variable domain reads EPEVTQTPSHQVTQMGQEVILRCVPISNHLYFYWYRQILGQKVEFLVSFYNNEISEKSEIFDDQFSVERPDGSNFTLKIRSTKLEDSAMYFCASSDPGRSTDTQYFGPGTRLTVL.

The chain recombines TRBV10-1 with TRBJ2-1, with D hard to call. This CDR3 region has 13 residues. V shed 3 bases and J shed 12 bases, with 15 bases lying between them. Germline CDR1 and CDR2: WNHNN and SYGVQD (reference sequence). The CDR3 sequence is CASSEVVATAQFF. The CDR3 DNA is TGCGCCAGCAGTGAAGTAGTAGCAACTGCGCAGTTCTTC.